The clone carrying this T cell receptor beta chain was observed many times. Building the TCR beta libraries relied on iRepertoire HTBI primers, and CDR3 regions underwent Arm-PCR. TCRdb re-derived calls from the multiplex PCR reads in MiXCR, one entry per CDR3 protein. The sample holds 350,000 to 450,000 distinct CDR3 sequences, around 15% seen once. This record belongs to a study of regulatory T cells in long-lasting Graves disease. The CDR3 totals 13 residues. Germline-derived CDR1 and CDR2 are SGHRS and YFSETQ. V was cut by 2 bases and J by 6 bases, with 12 bases left in between. The time point is: newly diagnosed GD, antithyroid drugs for less than 3 months. From RNA extracted from PBMCs, the TCR library was made. The data were also submitted as part of a second study, on T cells in Graves' hyperthyroidism and ophthalmopathy.

The rearrangement joins TRBV5-1 to TRBJ2-7; D is perhaps TRBD1 or TRBD2 (6 bases each). Sample: peripheral blood mononuclear cells (PBMCs), taken at new diagnosis, from a patient treated with antithyroid drugs. This clonotype originated in a man in his forties or fifties with Graves disease. This CDR3 reads CASSFSGAGEQYF. For the CDR3, the DNA is TGCGCCAGCAGCTTTTCGGGGGCGGGCGAGCAGTACTTC.